One sample yielded the 7 T cell receptor beta chains listed below, sequenced in a study of cytomegalovirus exposure and HLA in healthy donors. Using immunoSEQ multiplex PCR, the repertoire was profiled, and TCRdb retains in-frame clones only, with some absent. The profile shows 130,000 to 150,000 clones, around 85% of them singletons. The sequenced sample consisted of PBMCs. Receptors were obtained from a man aged 18 to 29 in good health and CMV-seronegative.

This chain joins TRBV21-1 and TRBJ1-5; the DNA was not compared with TRBD1, the D call given in the table. TRBV21-1 is noted as a pseudogene. The CDR3 totals 15 residues. The CDR3 loop is CASSKDRGLGQPQHF. CDR3 nucleotides: TGTGCCAGCAGCAAAGACAGGGGTTTAGGTCAGCCCCAGCATTTT.

This sequence joins TRBV6-7 and TRBJ2-7, with D maybe TRBD2 (7 bases). TRBV6-7 qualifies as an ORF whose function is uncertain. V lost 8 bases, J lost 9 bases, and 29 bases lay in between. The CDR3 length is 16 residues. The CDR3 DNA follows: TGTGCCAGCCTAAATGATTTGGATAAGGGAGGGGGTTGGCAGTACTTC. Its protein product is CASLNDLDKGGGWQYF.

The chain links TRBV15 to TRBJ2-7; the match to TRBD1 covers 10 bases. V lost 5 bases, J lost 7 bases, and 5 bases stayed unmatched. The CDR3 sequence is 13 residues long. Per germline, CDR1 LNHNV and CDR2 YYDKDF (reference sequence). CDR3 loop: CATSADRGGEQYF. The CDR3 DNA is TGTGCCACCAGCGCGGACAGGGGGGGAGAGCAGTACTTC. Full variable domain (missing parts from reference TRBV15 and TRBJ2-7): DAMVIQNPRYQVTQFGKPVTLSCSQTLNHNVMYWYQQKSSQAPKLLFHYYDKDFNNEADTPDNFQSRRPNTSFCFLDIRSPGLGDTAMYLCATSADRGGEQYFGPGTRLTVT.

The V gene is TRBV5-1, the J gene TRBJ1-4; weak D call: TRBD1 (6 bases). Germline V lookup: CDR1 SGHRS, CDR2 YFSETQ. Deletions cut 4 bases from V and 3 bases from J, with 13 bases between. This CDR3 spans 15 amino acids. This CDR3 is CASSAPEGANEKLFF. DNA for the CDR3: TGCGCCAGCAGCGCACCTGAGGGGGCTAATGAAAAACTGTTTTTT. The full variable domain, rest sourced from reference TRBV5-1 and TRBJ1-4, is KAGVTQTPRYLIKTRGQQVTLSCSPISGHRSVSWYQQTPGQGLQFLFEYFSETQRNKGNFPGRFSGRQFSNSRSEMNVSTLELGDSALYLCASSAPEGANEKLFFGSGTQLSVL.

The chain uses TRBV5-5 and TRBJ1-1, with D tentatively TRBD1 (6 bases). Germline V CDR1 and CDR2: SGHKS, YYEKEE (reference sequence). The CDR3 extends over 14 amino acids. Trimming left V 2 bases short and J 3 bases short, with 11 bases between. The CDR3 DNA sequence: TGTGCCAGCAGCTTTAGCAGGGGAGACACTGAAGCTTTCTTT. Translated: CASSFSRGDTEAFF.

This clone has only one observation. The chain couples TRBV7-9 to TRBJ1-4; possibly TRBD1 for D (6 bases). Germline V gene sequence: CDR1 SEHNR, CDR2 FQNEAQ (reference sequence). Trimming removed 8 bases from V and 6 bases from J, with 22 bases in between. This CDR3 comprises 16 residues. The chain's CDR3 is CASGQIEESEDEKLFF. The CDR3 nucleotides read TGTGCCAGCGGACAGATCGAGGAGTCGGAGGATGAAAAACTGTTTTTT. Combining the CDR3 with reference TRBV7-9 and TRBJ1-4 gives the whole variable domain DTGVSQNPRHKITKRGQNVTFRCDPISEHNRLYWYRQTLGQGPEFLTYFQNEAQLEKSRLLSDRFSAERPKGSFSTLEIQRTEQGDSAMYLCASGQIEESEDEKLFFGSGTQLSVL.

The count of this clone is one. The V call is TRBV7-8, the J call TRBJ2-7; D is perhaps TRBD1 (5 bases). This CDR3 region has 15 residues. The germline gives CDR1 SGHVS, CDR2 FQNEAQ. V gave up 2 bases and J gave up 5 bases, with 16 bases separating them. The chain's CDR3 is CASSLYSQGRHEQYF. As DNA, the CDR3 is TGTGCCAGCAGCTTATATAGCCAGGGTCGGCACGAGCAGTACTTC.